This T cell receptor (beta chain) comes out of a study of shared clonotypes between healthy human individuals. Study donors comprised healthy, HIV-negative adults devoid of recent acute infection or vaccination. PBMC DNA, left unsorted, was sequenced on ten immunoSEQ deep assay plates. Per the original data handling: Junction-only immunoSEQ data arrived without quality scores, meaning filtering differed. Sequenced by immunoSEQ multiplex PCR; TCRdb stores in-frame clones only, minus some. D and trimming come from the DNA, and the V and J calls and clone size come from that table. This table has nearly 500,000 clones, over 65% appearing once. Germline CDR1 reads SGHVS; CDR2 reads FNYEAQ. V lost 4 bases and J 0 bases, leaving 15 bases between the germline ends. This CDR3 comprises 17 residues.

The sequencing sample was made of PBMCs. This chain connects TRBV7-6 to TRBJ2-2, with a weak D call TRBD2 (5 bases). The TCR was taken from a woman between 40 and 55 years old in good health. Some clones in this sample may be carry-over from other donors' samples. As DNA, the CDR3 is TGTGCCAGCAGCTCCTGGAAAGCGGAGCCGAACACCGGGGAGCTGTTTTTT. Protein: CASSSWKAEPNTGELFF.